A selection of T cell receptor beta chains follows, all from one sample in a study of CXCR3-negative and CXCR3-positive naive CD8 T cells. One entry per CDR3 protein, without DNA, is what TCRdb gives after re-calling the 5' RACE reads. This repertoire includes approximately 83,000 distinct CDR3 sequences. The specimen sequenced was naive CXCR3- CD8+ T cells from blood. Receptors were obtained from a human donor in good health. Some clones in this sample may be carry-over from other donors' samples. CDR3s include the opening cysteine and the closing phenylalanine or tryptophan.

CDR3 protein	CDR3 length	J gene	V gene
CASSASHNGGNEQFF	15	TRBJ2-1	TRBV4-1
CASSLTWAESSYEQYF	16	TRBJ2-7	TRBV7-9
CASSLASNSPLHF	13	TRBJ1-6	TRBV12-3/TRBV12-4
CASSLGAEQYF	11	TRBJ2-7	TRBV28
CASTYTRTGNGEQYF	15	TRBJ2-7	TRBV6-2/TRBV6-3
CASSFLGGARETQYF	15	TRBJ2-5	TRBV28
CASSFFETSKRSEQYF	16	TRBJ2-7	TRBV28
CASSSLGELENHEQYF	16	TRBJ2-7	TRBV5-1
CASGDIHNEQFF	12	TRBJ2-1	TRBV27
CASRTGVTGELFF	13	TRBJ2-2	TRBV6-6
CASSQVWNEQFF	12	TRBJ2-1	TRBV14
CASSGQPTRNTEAFF	15	TRBJ1-1	TRBV21-1
CAISESPDEQFF	12	TRBJ2-1	TRBV10-3
CSVEEGGYNEQFF	13	TRBJ2-1	TRBV29-1
CASSYGGSGITDTQYF	16	TRBJ2-3	TRBV6-2/TRBV6-3
CASSQSGCGEQFF	13	TRBJ2-1	TRBV23-1
CASSGTSGSNEQFF	14	TRBJ2-1	TRBV6-5
CASSYSMTGNTEAFF	15	TRBJ1-1	TRBV6-2/TRBV6-3
CAISEPSARVSYEQYF	16	TRBJ2-7	TRBV10-3
CASSMEGDAYNEQFF	15	TRBJ2-1	TRBV19
CSARDRGDEQYF	12	TRBJ2-7	TRBV20-1
CASSERGADGSSYEQYF	17	TRBJ2-7	TRBV28